This T cell receptor beta chain was captured by sequencing in a study of cytomegalovirus exposure and HLA in healthy donors. V gave up 2 bases and J gave up 5 bases, with 15 bases separating them. Germline CDR1 reads MNHEY; CDR2 reads SVGAGI. This CDR3 spans 15 amino acids. The primer mix had 60 Vbeta and 13 Jbeta primers. In the source study's methods: Later work found 65 million to 100 million unique TCR beta chains, with roughly 11 million shared. The data were produced by immunoSEQ multiplex PCR, yet TCRdb's version contains in-frame clones alone and is incomplete. D and trimming come from the DNA, and the V and J calls and clone size come from that table. The table has 150,000 to 200,000 clones, 70% to 90% seen once; the top ten hold about 9.3%. Findings and caveats of the study: With DRB1 most and HLA-C fewest, TCR association rates differed between HLA loci in a later analysis. Analysis was performed later, and it showed HLA-associated TCR beta chains to be more clonally expanded than equally common others. Across donors, most TCRs were seen rarely, yet some public ones were widespread.

This clone appeared a few times. No antigen is known for it. This rearrangement joins TRBV6-5 to TRBJ1-1; a possible D gene is TRBD1 (5 bases). The TCR sequence derives from a man aged 18 to 29 in good health and CMV-seropositive. Material for sequencing was PBMCs. This chain's CDR3 is CASSYTGGEGTEAFF. CDR3 DNA: TGTGCCAGCAGTTACACGGGGGGAGAGGGGACTGAAGCTTTCTTT.